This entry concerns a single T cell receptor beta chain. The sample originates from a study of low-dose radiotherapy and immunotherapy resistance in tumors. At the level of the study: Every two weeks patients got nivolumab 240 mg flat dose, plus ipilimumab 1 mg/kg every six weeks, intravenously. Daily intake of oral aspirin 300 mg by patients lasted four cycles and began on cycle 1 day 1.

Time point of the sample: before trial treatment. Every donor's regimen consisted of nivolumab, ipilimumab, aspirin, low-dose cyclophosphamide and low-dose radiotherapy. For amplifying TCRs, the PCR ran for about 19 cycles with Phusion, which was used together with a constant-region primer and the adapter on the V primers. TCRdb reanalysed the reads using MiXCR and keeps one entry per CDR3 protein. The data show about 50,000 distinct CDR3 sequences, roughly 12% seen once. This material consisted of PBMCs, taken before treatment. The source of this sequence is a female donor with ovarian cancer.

CDR3: CAISESAYEQYF. Here the CDR3 DNA reads TGTGCCATCAGTGAGTCAGCATACGAGCAGTACTTC. The V gene is TRBV10-3, the J gene TRBJ2-7; the D is unclear. Germline-derived CDR1 and CDR2 are ENHRY and SYGVKD. This CDR3 is 12 amino acids long. V lost 0 bases to trimming and J lost 4 bases, with 4 bases between them.